This passage covers 24 T cell receptor beta chains from one sample sequenced in a study of shared clonotypes between healthy human individuals. Using immunoSEQ multiplex PCR, the repertoire was profiled, and TCRdb retains in-frame clones only, with some absent. Seen here are around 2,000,000 clones, about 93% observed once, and the top ten hold about 1.5%. In the naive CD8 group, cells lacked CD45RO and were positively selected for CCR7, so terminally differentiated effector memory CD45RA+ cells were left out. The sample taken for sequencing was naive CD8+ T cells from PBMCs. The receptors derive from a man younger than 35 in good health. Some clones in this sample may be carry-over from other donors' samples.

This clone has a single count. This chain connects TRBV5-1 to TRBJ2-7; D might be TRBD1 or TRBD2, each matching 6 bases. Trimming took 3 bases from V and 3 from J, leaving 10 bases between them. CDR1 is SGHRS, CDR2 YFSETQ, per germline. This CDR3 comprises 13 residues. The CDR3 protein is CASSSGDIYEQYF. The CDR3 coding sequence is TGCGCCAGCAGCTCGGGGGACATCTACGAGCAGTACTTC.

J is TRBJ1-4 and V is TRBV7-9; unclear D gene. Germline loops: CDR1 SEHNR, CDR2 FQNEAQ (reference sequence). Deletions cut 7 bases from V and 8 bases from J, with 11 bases between. CDR3 length equals 12 residues. As DNA, the CDR3 is TGTGCCAGCATTGGACCCGGGGAAAAACTGTTTTTT. It translates to CASIGPGEKLFF. Variable domain in full (rest from reference TRBV7-9 and TRBJ1-4): DTGVSQNPRHKITKRGQNVTFRCDPISEHNRLYWYRQTLGQGPEFLTYFQNEAQLEKSRLLSDRFSAERPKGSFSTLEIQRTEQGDSAMYLCASIGPGEKLFFGSGTQLSVL.

V is TRBV13 and J is TRBJ1-2; D possibly corresponds to TRBD1 (5 bases). The germline V and J ends were trimmed by 5 bases and 1 base, with 20 bases remaining between them. Germline V gene data show CDR1 as PRHDT and CDR2 as FYEKMQ (reference sequence). The CDR3 is made up of 17 amino acids. This CDR3 is CASSPGPNLYINYGYTF. Here the CDR3 DNA reads TGTGCCAGCAGCCCGGGACCAAACCTATACATTAACTATGGCTACACCTTC.

About this clone itself: The sample holds other DNA sequences that translate to the same CDR3. This chain uses TRBV28 with TRBJ1-1, with a possible D match to TRBD1 (6 bases). CDR1 MDHEN and CDR2 SYDVKM come from the germline V gene. V was trimmed by 6 bases and J by 1 base, leaving 9 bases between them. There are 13 residues in the CDR3. The CDR3 here is CASRLTGNTEAFF. In DNA form, the CDR3 reads TGTGCCAGCAGGCTGACAGGGAACACTGAAGCTTTCTTT.

The J gene is TRBJ1-5, the V gene TRBV13; possibly TRBD1 for D (5 bases). The germline V gene encodes CDR1 PRHDT and CDR2 FYEKMQ (reference sequence). This CDR3 spans 16 amino acids. Trimming took off 0 bases at V and 11 bases at J, with 20 bases between the two ends. This chain's CDR3 is CASSLGRGGPEGSQHF. CDR3 nucleotide sequence: TGTGCCAGCAGCTTAGGCCGAGGCGGACCCGAGGGGTCCCAGCATTTT. Together with reference TRBV13 and TRBJ1-5, the CDR3 gives the full variable domain: AAGVIQSPRHLIKEKRETATLKCYPIPRHDTVYWYQQGPGQDPQFLISFYEKMQSDKGSIPDRFSAQQFSDYHSELNMSSLELGDSALYFCASSLGRGGPEGSQHFGDGTRLSIL.

This clone was detected only once. The CDR3 DNA reads as TGTGCCAGCAGCCAAGGTTTTAGGGGCGTCACTGAAGCTTTCTTT. As protein: CASSQGFRGVTEAFF. The V call is TRBV14, the J call TRBJ1-1; tentative D call: TRBD1 (5 bases). Trimming left V 1 base short and J 4 bases short, with 13 bases between. CDR3 length: 15 residues. Germline lookup yields CDR1 SGHDN and CDR2 FVKESK.

This clone was observed a single time. The genes are TRBV4-1 and TRBJ1-1; D uncertain. Trimming removed 0 bases at V and 9 bases at J, with 14 bases between. CDR3 length equals 14 residues. Germline V gene data show CDR1 as MGHRA and CDR2 as YSYEKL. In DNA form, the CDR3 reads TGCGCCAGCAGCCAAGATACCCGGCCCGAACAAGCTTTCTTT. Translated: CASSQDTRPEQAFF.

V and J are TRBV29-1 and TRBJ2-3, with D perhaps matching TRBD2 (5 bases). Germline CDR1 reads SQVTM; CDR2 reads ANQGSEA. The CDR3 is 11 residues long. Deletions cut 4 bases from V and 7 bases from J, with 9 bases between. CDR3 nucleotides: TGCAGCGTTGGGGAGACTTATACGCAGTATTTT. This translates into CSVGETYTQYF.

This sequence joins TRBV28 and TRBJ2-1; D not certain. The CDR3 is 14 amino acids. Germline CDR1 is MDHEN and CDR2 is SYDVKM. V lost 5 bases and J lost 8, with 16 bases in between. CDR3 DNA: TGTGCCAGCAGTCCCGGTTTTTCTATTTATGAGCAGTTCTTC. Protein product: CASSPGFSIYEQFF.

This clone was picked up a small number of times. The chain is built from TRBV7-9 and TRBJ1-1; D may be TRBD1 (6 bases). The ends were cut back, 6 bases at V and 6 bases at J, with 11 bases in the middle. The CDR3 totals 12 residues. Germline V gives CDR1 SEHNR, CDR2 FQNEAQ (reference sequence). The DNA for the CDR3 is TGTGCCAGCAGAATGGGGGCATCTGAAGCTTTCTTT. Protein: CASRMGASEAFF.

The V call is TRBV7-9, the J call TRBJ1-1; 7 bases are shared with TRBD1. J lost 2 bases, V lost 4 bases, and 13 bases had no gene match. This CDR3 contains 17 residues. Germline assignment: CDR1 SEHNR and CDR2 FQNEAQ (reference sequence). CDR3 in DNA: TGTGCCAGCAGCTCATTCGTCTGGCAGGGGGGAAACACTGAAGCTTTCTTT. It codes for CASSSFVWQGGNTEAFF.

As to this clone: The sample carries other DNA sequences with the same CDR3. The V call is TRBV28, the J call TRBJ2-7, with 11 nucleotides matching TRBD2. V shed 6 bases and J 5 bases; nucleotides not matched to a gene: 3. Germline V gives CDR1 MDHEN, CDR2 SYDVKM. The CDR3 is 13 residues long. The CDR3 DNA is TGTGCCAGCAGCCTAGCGGGAGGTGACGAGCAGTACTTC. Protein: CASSLAGGDEQYF.

The chain couples TRBV4-1 to TRBJ2-3; 15 positions agree with TRBD2. There are 20 residues in the CDR3. J gave up 1 base and V 3 bases, and 11 bases lay outside the gene matches. The germline V gene encodes CDR1 MGHRA and CDR2 YSYEKL. The chain's CDR3 is CASSHTGLAGGLTRTDTQYF. CDR3 in DNA: TGCGCCAGCAGCCACACGGGACTAGCGGGAGGTCTCACACGCACAGATACGCAGTATTTT.

The chain joins TRBV28 to TRBJ1-5, with D tentatively TRBD1 (5 bases). The ends were cut back, 5 bases at V and 2 bases at J, with 10 bases in the middle. The CDR3 contains 14 residues. Germline CDR1 is MDHEN and CDR2 is SYDVKM. CDR3 sequence: CASSPPTGNQPQHF. CDR3 sequence (DNA): TGTGCCAGCAGTCCACCGACAGGCAATCAGCCCCAGCATTTT.

The chain recombines TRBV19 with TRBJ1-4, with D uncertain. Per the germline V gene, CDR1 is LNHDA and CDR2 is SQIVND (reference sequence). Trimming took 7 bases from V and 10 from J, leaving 16 bases between them. The CDR3 has 13 amino acids. The CDR3 loop reads CASMPGRVGKLFF. The CDR3 DNA is TGTGCCAGTATGCCGGGCCGGGTAGGAAAACTGTTTTTT.

The chain has TRBV6-1 and TRBJ2-7, with TRBD1 matching over 9 bases. The ends lost 4 bases at V and 0 bases at J; junction bases unmatched: 13. This CDR3 region has 18 residues. CDR1 and CDR2 from the germline V gene are MNHNS and SASEGT. CDR3 sequence reads: CASSAPGQGLGSSYEQYF. The DNA for the CDR3 is TGTGCCAGCAGTGCCCCGGGACAGGGACTCGGAAGCTCCTACGAGCAGTACTTC.

To note about this clone: The same CDR3 can be traced to other DNA sequences in this sample. This chain connects TRBV7-9 to TRBJ2-5; D not resolved. Judging by the DNA end, TRBJ2-7 fits better; the J call may be wrong. The CDR3 runs to 14 residues. Germline V gives CDR1 SEHNR, CDR2 FQNEAQ (reference sequence). CDR3 residues: CASSLAGGTYEQYF. Written as DNA, the CDR3 is TGTGCCAGCAGCTTAGCAGGTGGGACCTACGAGCAGTACTTC.

The chain uses TRBV28 and TRBJ1-2; TRBD1 matches at 10 bases. CDR1 is MDHEN and CDR2 is SYDVKM in the germline V gene. The CDR3 totals 16 residues. The J segment lost 8 bases and the V segment lost 5 bases, leaving 14 bases of the junction unmatched. The CDR3: CASSLIGTGATAGYTF. The CDR3 DNA reads as TGTGCCAGCAGTCTTATAGGGACAGGGGCTACGGCGGGCTACACCTTC.

The chain combines TRBV5-1 with TRBJ2-7, with D tentatively TRBD2 (5 bases). The length of the CDR3 is 17 residues. Germline V gene sequence: CDR1 SGHRS, CDR2 YFSETQ. The V and J ends lost 0 bases and 0 bases respectively, with 16 bases between them. The chain's CDR3 is CASSLEIWTPSSYEQYF. The CDR3 DNA reads TGCGCCAGCAGCTTGGAAATTTGGACTCCCAGCTCCTACGAGCAGTACTTC.

V and J are TRBV7-8 and TRBJ2-3; tentative D call: TRBD2 (6 bases). V was shortened by 5 bases and J by 3 bases, with 15 bases between the two germline ends. The CDR3 spans 15 residues. Germline assignment: CDR1 SGHVS and CDR2 FQNEAQ. In nucleotides, the CDR3 is TGTGCCAGCAGCACCGGGACTGGCCTTACAGATACGCAGTATTTT. Translating it yields CASSTGTGLTDTQYF.

V usage is TRBV27 and J usage is TRBJ1-2; D is unclear. The V and J ends lost 2 bases and 3 bases respectively, with 7 bases between them. The CDR3 runs to 13 residues. The germline V gene has CDR1 MNHEY and CDR2 SMNVEV (reference sequence). CDR3 in amino acids: CASSLGYDYGYTF. The CDR3 DNA reads TGTGCCAGCAGTTTAGGGTACGACTATGGCTACACCTTC.

This chain links TRBV6-5 with TRBJ2-1; D may correspond to TRBD1 or TRBD2 (5 bases each). The CDR3 extends over 13 amino acids. Per the germline V gene, CDR1 is MNHEY and CDR2 is SVGAGI. V was clipped by 5 bases and J by 6 bases, with 11 bases between them. The CDR3 nucleotides are TGTGCCAGCAGTGGGGGACCGAGCAATGAGCAGTTCTTC. Translation: CASSGGPSNEQFF.

This chain links TRBV9 with TRBJ2-3; 10 positions match TRBD2. The CDR3 spans 15 residues. Germline values: CDR1 SGDLS, CDR2 YYNGEE. Trimming cost V 3 bases and J 3 bases; bases outside gene matches: 4. CDR3 sequence: CASSGLAGLTDTQYF. The CDR3 DNA sequence: TGTGCCAGCAGCGGACTAGCGGGTTTGACAGATACGCAGTATTTT.

The chain employs TRBV7-9 and TRBJ1-2, with 7 bases lining up with TRBD1. Germline values: CDR1 SEHNR, CDR2 FQNEAQ (reference sequence). The length of the CDR3 is 12 residues. The trim removed 4 bases at V and 7 bases at J, leaving 3 bases unmatched. The CDR3 DNA sequence: TGTGCCAGCAGCTCTGGGACAGCTGGCTACACCTTC. Amino acids: CASSSGTAGYTF.